These T cell receptor beta chains were read from a single sample in a study of beta chain features in type 1 diabetes. Assay used: immunoSEQ multiplex PCR; TCRdb lists only in-frame clones, some missing. The sample holds approximately 730,000 clones, around an eighth seen once. The sequencing input was naive CD4+ T cells from blood. The receptors here all came from a man between 18 and 35 years old with type 1 diabetes. The CDR3 runs from the conserved cysteine through the conserved F or W. Fields, in order: J gene, clone size, CDR3 length, V gene, D gene, CDR3 protein, CDR3 DNA. D genes are given only for firm matches. Size values are once, few and many counts, or a class for expanded clones, and some rows have none.

j_call: TRBJ2-7
clone_size: NA
cdr3_length: 14
v_call: TRBV5-4
d_call: NA
cdr3_aa: CASSLNSRPYEQYF
cdr3_nt: TGTGCCAGCAGCTTGAACAGCCGGCCCTACGAGCAGTACTTC

j_call: TRBJ1-3
clone_size: NA
cdr3_length: 15
v_call: TRBV5-1
d_call: NA
cdr3_aa: CASSEQGNSGNTIYF
cdr3_nt: TGCGCCAGCAGCGAACAGGGTAACTCTGGAAACACCATATATTTT

j_call: TRBJ2-1
clone_size: NA
cdr3_length: 15
v_call: TRBV5-1
d_call: TRBD2
cdr3_aa: CASSLEPSGGDEQFF
cdr3_nt: TGCGCCAGCAGCTTGGAGCCTAGCGGGGGTGATGAGCAGTTCTTC

j_call: TRBJ2-3
clone_size: NA
cdr3_length: 16
v_call: TRBV4-1
d_call: TRBD2
cdr3_aa: CASSQGLAGDSDTQYF
cdr3_nt: TGCGCCAGCAGCCAAGGGCTAGCGGGGGATTCAGATACGCAGTATTTT

j_call: TRBJ2-7
clone_size: NA
cdr3_length: 14
v_call: TRBV6-5
d_call: NA
cdr3_aa: CASSLGRGAGKQYF
cdr3_nt: TGTGCCAGCAGTTTAGGAAGGGGTGCTGGGAAGCAGTACTTC

j_call: TRBJ2-2
clone_size: NA
cdr3_length: 15
v_call: TRBV19
d_call: TRBD1
cdr3_aa: CASLRGQAEAGELFF
cdr3_nt: TGTGCCAGTCTAAGGGGACAGGCGGAAGCCGGGGAGCTGTTTTTT

j_call: TRBJ2-1
clone_size: NA
cdr3_length: 11
v_call: TRBV11-2
d_call: NA
cdr3_aa: CASSLDSEQFF
cdr3_nt: TGTGCCAGCAGCTTAGATTCTGAGCAGTTCTTC

j_call: TRBJ1-1
clone_size: few
cdr3_length: 13
v_call: TRBV6-1
d_call: NA
cdr3_aa: CASSETDGTEAFF
cdr3_nt: TGTGCCAGCAGTGAAACGGATGGCACTGAAGCTTTCTTT

j_call: TRBJ2-7
clone_size: NA
cdr3_length: 14
v_call: TRBV13
d_call: TRBD1
cdr3_aa: CASSYGQGAGEQYF
cdr3_nt: TGTGCCAGCAGCTACGGACAGGGGGCCGGCGAGCAGTACTTC

j_call: TRBJ2-3
clone_size: NA
cdr3_length: 16
v_call: TRBV13
d_call: TRBD2
cdr3_aa: CASSYSGGANTDTQYF
cdr3_nt: TGTGCCAGCAGCTATAGCGGGGGGGCTAACACAGATACGCAGTATTTT

j_call: TRBJ2-4
clone_size: NA
cdr3_length: 18
v_call: TRBV19
d_call: NA
cdr3_aa: CASSTSGVPKRAKNIQYF
cdr3_nt: TGTGCCAGTAGTACCTCCGGGGTCCCCAAGCGAGCCAAAAACATTCAGTACTTC

j_call: TRBJ2-1
clone_size: NA
cdr3_length: 15
v_call: TRBV19
d_call: NA
cdr3_aa: CASSTLEGRDNEQFF
cdr3_nt: TGTGCCAGTAGTACCCTCGAAGGGCGAGATAATGAGCAGTTCTTC

j_call: TRBJ1-5
clone_size: NA
cdr3_length: 15
v_call: TRBV27
d_call: TRBD1
cdr3_aa: CASSFSGTGNQPQHF
cdr3_nt: TGTGCCAGCAGTTTCTCCGGGACAGGGAATCAGCCCCAGCATTTT

j_call: TRBJ2-7
clone_size: few
cdr3_length: 14
v_call: TRBV5-1
d_call: NA
cdr3_aa: CASSPRPDSYEQYF
cdr3_nt: TGCGCCAGCAGCCCCCGCCCAGACTCCTACGAGCAGTACTTC

j_call: TRBJ2-5
clone_size: few
cdr3_length: 15
v_call: TRBV6-5
d_call: TRBD2
cdr3_aa: CASSRRTSGVETQYF
cdr3_nt: TGTGCCAGCAGCCGCCGTACTAGCGGGGTTGAGACCCAGTACTTC

j_call: TRBJ1-2
clone_size: NA
cdr3_length: 14
v_call: TRBV4-1
d_call: NA
cdr3_aa: CASSHPGKNYGYTF
cdr3_nt: TGCGCCAGCAGCCATCCCGGAAAAAACTATGGCTACACCTTC

j_call: TRBJ1-2
clone_size: few
cdr3_length: 14
v_call: TRBV29-1
d_call: NA
cdr3_aa: CSAEQGLGVDGYTF
cdr3_nt: TGCAGCGCTGAGCAGGGTTTGGGGGTCGATGGCTACACCTTC

j_call: TRBJ1-2
clone_size: few
cdr3_length: 13
v_call: TRBV28
d_call: NA
cdr3_aa: CASSLSGNYGYTF
cdr3_nt: TGTGCCAGCAGTTTATCCGGAAATTATGGCTACACCTTC

j_call: TRBJ1-1
clone_size: NA
cdr3_length: 11
v_call: TRBV6-1
d_call: NA
cdr3_aa: CASTGNTEAFF
cdr3_nt: TGTGCCAGTACAGGGAACACTGAAGCTTTCTTT

j_call: TRBJ1-4
clone_size: NA
cdr3_length: 14
v_call: TRBV29-1
d_call: TRBD1
cdr3_aa: CSVATGGRSEKLFF
cdr3_nt: TGCAGCGTTGCGACAGGGGGTAGGAGTGAAAAACTGTTTTTT

j_call: TRBJ1-6
clone_size: NA
cdr3_length: 14
v_call: TRBV19
d_call: NA
cdr3_aa: CASTATGASSPLHF
cdr3_nt: TGTGCCAGTACCGCGACAGGCGCAAGTTCACCCCTCCACTTT

j_call: TRBJ1-5
clone_size: few
cdr3_length: 16
v_call: TRBV15
d_call: NA
cdr3_aa: CATSRDLDSPNQPQHF
cdr3_nt: TGTGCCACCAGCAGAGATTTGGACAGCCCTAATCAGCCCCAGCATTTT

j_call: TRBJ2-5
clone_size: NA
cdr3_length: 14
v_call: TRBV9
d_call: NA
cdr3_aa: CASSPRGVGETQYF
cdr3_nt: TGTGCCAGCAGCCCCAGGGGGGTTGGGGAGACCCAGTACTTC

j_call: TRBJ1-6
clone_size: NA
cdr3_length: 14
v_call: TRBV7-8
d_call: NA
cdr3_aa: CASSLTGYNSPLHF
cdr3_nt: TGTGCCAGCAGCTTAACGGGATATAATTCACCCCTCCACTTT

j_call: TRBJ1-1
clone_size: NA
cdr3_length: 18
v_call: TRBV28
d_call: NA
cdr3_aa: CASSLFGTGQTLGTEAFF
cdr3_nt: TGTGCCAGCAGTTTATTCGGTACAGGGCAGACTTTGGGCACTGAAGCTTTCTTT

j_call: TRBJ2-3
clone_size: few
cdr3_length: 15
v_call: TRBV30
d_call: TRBD2
cdr3_aa: CAWSVGGGSTDTQYF
cdr3_nt: TGTGCCTGGAGTGTAGGCGGGGGAAGCACAGATACGCAGTATTTT